This T cell receptor beta chain originates from a study of shared clonotypes between healthy human individuals. The data were produced by immunoSEQ multiplex PCR, yet TCRdb's version contains in-frame clones alone and is incomplete. The sample has 950,000 to 1,300,000 clones, 65% to 75% seen once. Only a few counts were recorded for this clone. After removal of 5 bases from V and 7 bases from J, the junction contained 8 bases not matched to a gene. CDR3 length: 14 residues. Looked up from germline, CDR1 is SGHTA and CDR2 is FQGTGA. The chain joins TRBV7-3 to TRBJ1-1; 9 positions agree with TRBD1. The TCR originated in a man aged 18 to 29 in good health. Material for sequencing was memory CD4+ T cells sorted from blood. Sample subset: CD45RA-negative fraction. This CDR3 reads CASSRNRGRGEAFF. The DNA of the CDR3 is TGTGCCAGCAGCCGTAACAGGGGGCGCGGTGAAGCTTTCTTT.